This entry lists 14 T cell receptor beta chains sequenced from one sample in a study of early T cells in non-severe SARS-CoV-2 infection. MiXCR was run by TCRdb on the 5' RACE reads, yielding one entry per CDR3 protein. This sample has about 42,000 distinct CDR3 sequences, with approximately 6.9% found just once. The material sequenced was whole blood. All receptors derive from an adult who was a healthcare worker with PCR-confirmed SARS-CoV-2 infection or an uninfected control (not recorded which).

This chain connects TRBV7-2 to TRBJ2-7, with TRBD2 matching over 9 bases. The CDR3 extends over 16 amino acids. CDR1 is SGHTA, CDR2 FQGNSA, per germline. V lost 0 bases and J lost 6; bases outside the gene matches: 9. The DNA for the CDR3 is TGTGCCAGCAGCTTAGCGGTGGCGGGGGGGCTTAGCGAGCAGTACTTC. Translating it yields CASSLAVAGGLSEQYF.

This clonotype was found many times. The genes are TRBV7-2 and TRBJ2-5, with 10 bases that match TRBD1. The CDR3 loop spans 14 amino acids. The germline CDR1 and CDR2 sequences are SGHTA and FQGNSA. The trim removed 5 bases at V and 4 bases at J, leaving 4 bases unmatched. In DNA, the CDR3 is TGTGCCAGCAGCCCACGGACAGGGGGAGAGACCCAGTACTTC. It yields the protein CASSPRTGGETQYF.

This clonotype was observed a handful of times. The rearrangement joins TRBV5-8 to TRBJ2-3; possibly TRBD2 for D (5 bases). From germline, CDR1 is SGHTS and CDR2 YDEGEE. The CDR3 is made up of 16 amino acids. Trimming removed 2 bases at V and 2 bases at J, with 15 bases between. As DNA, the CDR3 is TGTGCCAGCAGCTTCCGGGCTAGAGGGCCCACAGATACGCAGTATTTT. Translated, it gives CASSFRARGPTDTQYF.

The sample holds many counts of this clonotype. In DNA form, the CDR3 reads TGTGCCAGCAGTCCAACAGGGAGGAACACTGAAGCTTTCTTT. Its translation is CASSPTGRNTEAFF. V is TRBV6-5 and J is TRBJ1-1; maybe TRBD1 (6 bases). V was pared by 5 bases and J by 1 base, with 11 bases between. This CDR3 is 14 amino acids long. The germline V gene has CDR1 MNHEY and CDR2 SVGAGI.

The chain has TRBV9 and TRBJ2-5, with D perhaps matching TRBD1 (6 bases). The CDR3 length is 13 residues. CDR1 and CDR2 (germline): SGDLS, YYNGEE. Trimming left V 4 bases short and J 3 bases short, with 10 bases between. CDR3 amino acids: CASSPRTEETQYF. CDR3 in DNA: TGTGCCAGCAGCCCACGGACAGAAGAGACCCAGTACTTC.

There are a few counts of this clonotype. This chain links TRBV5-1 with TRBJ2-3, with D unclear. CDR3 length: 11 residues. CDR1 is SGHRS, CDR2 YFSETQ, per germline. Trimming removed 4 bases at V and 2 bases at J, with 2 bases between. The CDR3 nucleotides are TGCGCCAGCAGCATCACAGATACGCAGTATTTT. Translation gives CASSITDTQYF.

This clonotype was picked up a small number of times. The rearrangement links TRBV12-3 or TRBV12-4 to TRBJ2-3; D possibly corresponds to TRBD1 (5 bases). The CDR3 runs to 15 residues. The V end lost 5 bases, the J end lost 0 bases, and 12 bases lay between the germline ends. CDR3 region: CASSLDSPSTDTQYF. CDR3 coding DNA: TGTGCCAGCAGTCTTGACAGCCCAAGCACAGATACGCAGTATTTT.

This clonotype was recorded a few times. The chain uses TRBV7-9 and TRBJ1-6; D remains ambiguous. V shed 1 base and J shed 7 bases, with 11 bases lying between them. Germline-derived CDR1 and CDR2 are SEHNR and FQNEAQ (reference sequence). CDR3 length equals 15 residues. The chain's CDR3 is CASSLESERNSPLHF. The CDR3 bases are TGTGCCAGCAGCTTAGAGTCAGAGAGAAATTCACCCCTCCACTTT.

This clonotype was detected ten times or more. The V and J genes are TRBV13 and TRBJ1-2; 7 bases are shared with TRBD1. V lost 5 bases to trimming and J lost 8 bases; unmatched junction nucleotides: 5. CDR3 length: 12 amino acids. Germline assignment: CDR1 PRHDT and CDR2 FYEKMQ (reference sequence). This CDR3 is CASSQNRGGYTF. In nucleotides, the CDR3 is TGTGCCAGCAGCCAAAACAGGGGAGGCTACACCTTC. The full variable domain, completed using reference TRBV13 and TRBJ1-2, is AAGVIQSPRHLIKEKRETATLKCYPIPRHDTVYWYQQGPGQDPQFLISFYEKMQSDKGSIPDRFSAQQFSDYHSELNMSSLELGDSALYFCASSQNRGGYTFGSGTRLTVV.

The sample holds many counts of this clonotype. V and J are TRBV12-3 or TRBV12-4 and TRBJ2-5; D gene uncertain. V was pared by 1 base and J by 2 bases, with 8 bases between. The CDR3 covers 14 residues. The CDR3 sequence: CASSLGGTQETQYF. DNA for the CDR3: TGTGCCAGCAGTTTAGGTGGAACACAAGAGACCCAGTACTTC.

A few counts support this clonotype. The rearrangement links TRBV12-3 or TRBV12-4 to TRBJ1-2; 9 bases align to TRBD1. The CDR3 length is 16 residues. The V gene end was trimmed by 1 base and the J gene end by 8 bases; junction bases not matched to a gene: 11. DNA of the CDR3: TGTGCCAGCAGTTTAGAGGGCGACAGGGGGTTAGAGGGCTACACCTTC. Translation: CASSLEGDRGLEGYTF.

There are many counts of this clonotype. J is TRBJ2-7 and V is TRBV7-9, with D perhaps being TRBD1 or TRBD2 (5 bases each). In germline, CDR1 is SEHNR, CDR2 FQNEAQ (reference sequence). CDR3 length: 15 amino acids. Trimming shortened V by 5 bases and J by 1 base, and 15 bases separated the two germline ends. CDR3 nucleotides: TGTGCCAGCAGCCGCTTGGGGGATAGGTCCTACGAGCAGTACTTC. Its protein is CASSRLGDRSYEQYF.

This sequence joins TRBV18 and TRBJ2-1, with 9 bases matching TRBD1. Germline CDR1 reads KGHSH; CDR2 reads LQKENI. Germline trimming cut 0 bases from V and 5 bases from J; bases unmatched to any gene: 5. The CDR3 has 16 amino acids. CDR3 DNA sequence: TGTGCCAGCTCACCACCCTTAGGGACAGGGAACAATGAGCAGTTCTTC. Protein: CASSPPLGTGNNEQFF.

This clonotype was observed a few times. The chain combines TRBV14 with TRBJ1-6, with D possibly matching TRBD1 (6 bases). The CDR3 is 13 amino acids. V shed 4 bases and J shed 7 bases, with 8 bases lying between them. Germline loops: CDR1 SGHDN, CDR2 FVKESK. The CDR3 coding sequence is TGTGCCAGCAGCCTGGGGGGCAATTCACCCCTCCACTTT. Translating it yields CASSLGGNSPLHF.